One sample yielded the 23 T cell receptor beta chains listed below, sequenced in a study of early T cells in non-severe SARS-CoV-2 infection. TCRdb recomputed calls from the 5' RACE reads with MiXCR, one row per CDR3 protein. The sample lists some 57,000 distinct CDR3 sequences, roughly 8.2% occurring once. The sequenced material came from whole blood. These receptor sequences come from an adult who was a healthcare worker with PCR-confirmed SARS-CoV-2 infection or an uninfected control (not recorded which).

This clonotype was counted only a few times. The CDR3 DNA reads as TGTGCCAGCAGTTTAGGGGAAAATAATTCACCCCTCCACTTT. Translation gives CASSLGENNSPLHF. The rearrangement joins TRBV27 to TRBJ1-6; D not resolved. CDR1 is MNHEY and CDR2 is SMNVEV in the germline V gene (reference sequence). The CDR3 covers 14 residues. Trimming left V 2 bases short and J 5 bases short, with 7 bases between.

With respect to this clonotype: A clone one base away is much larger, so this may be a read error. V is TRBV12-3 or TRBV12-4 and J is TRBJ1-2, with D uncertain. The CDR3 extends over 12 amino acids. V was cut by 5 bases and J by 6 bases, with 10 bases left in between. In DNA form, the CDR3 reads TGTGCCAGCAGTCTATATCGCAATGGCTACACCTTC. Its translation is CASSLYRNGYTF.

A word on this clonotype: A read error may explain this, as a much larger clone is one base away. The chain combines TRBV20-1 with TRBJ1-1; D gene unclear. The CDR3 consists of 12 residues. Germline V gives CDR1 DFQATT, CDR2 SNEGSKA (reference sequence). The CDR3, as DNA: TGCTGTGCTAGAGACATAAAGGCTGAAGCTTTCTTT. Amino acid sequence: CCARDIKAEAFF.

The CDR3 bases are TGCAGTGCTAGAGATCTTGGGGGGGCCTTCCTCTATGGCTACACCTTC. Translating it yields CSARDLGGAFLYGYTF. The chain uses TRBV20-1 and TRBJ1-2; possible D gene TRBD1, 6 bases. The CDR3 totals 16 residues. Germline CDR1 and CDR2: DFQATT and SNEGSKA (reference sequence). V was trimmed by 0 bases and J by 4 bases, leaving 18 bases between them.

The chain employs TRBV20-1 and TRBJ2-7; D is perhaps TRBD1 (6 bases). V lost 6 bases and J 6 bases, leaving 15 bases between the germline ends. This CDR3 contains 12 residues. CDR1 and CDR2 from the germline V gene are DFQATT and SNEGSKA (reference sequence). CDR3 in amino acids: CSATQGGSEQYF. Written as DNA, the CDR3 is TGCAGTGCCACACAGGGCGGTAGCGAGCAGTACTTC.

The table lists this clonotype with a few counts. The chain has TRBV7-8 and TRBJ1-5; possible D gene TRBD1, 6 bases. Trimming stripped 0 bases from V and 5 bases from J, with 11 bases between. Germline V gene lookup returns CDR1 SGHVS and CDR2 FQNEAQ. This CDR3 region has 15 residues. The CDR3 DNA reads TGTGCCAGCAGCTTAGCGTGGACAGCCTATCAGCCCCAGCATTTT. This codes for CASSLAWTAYQPQHF.

The CDR3 bases are TGCAGTGCGCAGACTAGCGGGAGTACCTACAATGAGCAGTTCTTC. It translates to CSAQTSGSTYNEQFF. V is TRBV20-1 and J is TRBJ2-1; 12 bases fit TRBD2. The J segment lost 2 bases and the V segment lost 6 bases, leaving 5 bases of the junction unmatched. The CDR3 spans 15 residues. Germline assignment: CDR1 DFQATT and CDR2 SNEGSKA (reference sequence).

This clonotype was detected a few times. This chain links TRBV7-3 with TRBJ2-3; D is ambiguous. With 1 base removed from V and 6 bases from J, the gap between germline ends came to 14 bases. The CDR3 extends over 15 amino acids. The germline V gene has CDR1 SGHTA and CDR2 FQGTGA. The CDR3 sequence is CASSLRSGLEDTQYF. The CDR3, as DNA: TGTGCCAGCAGCTTAAGATCGGGCCTTGAGGATACGCAGTATTTT.

This clonotype was detected ten times or more. V usage is TRBV29-1 and J usage is TRBJ2-3, with D perhaps being TRBD1 or TRBD2 (5 bases each). CDR3 length equals 13 residues. Trimming took off 5 bases at V and 6 bases at J, with 15 bases between the two ends. Per germline, CDR1 SQVTM and CDR2 ANQGSEA. The DNA of the CDR3 is TGCAGCGTTTCCCGGGGCCAGAAGGATACGCAGTATTTT. Translation gives CSVSRGQKDTQYF.

The chain has TRBV18 and TRBJ2-1; 13 bases match TRBD2. Germline V CDR1 and CDR2: KGHSH, LQKENI. The CDR3 is 16 residues long. V was clipped by 2 bases and J by 6 bases; unmatched bases: 4. The CDR3 coding sequence is TGTGCCAGCTCACCAGGACTAGCGGGAGCTTCCAATGAGCAGTTCTTC. The encoded protein is CASSPGLAGASNEQFF.

The sample holds many counts of this clonotype. The chain joins TRBV3-1 to TRBJ2-5; 7 positions agree with TRBD1. V lost 4 bases to trimming and J lost 4 bases; unmatched junction nucleotides: 6. This CDR3 contains 14 residues. CDR1 is LGHDT, CDR2 YNNKEL, per germline (reference sequence). CDR3 DNA sequence: TGTGCCAGCAGCCTGACAGGGAACTTAGAGACCCAGTACTTC. Its translation: CASSLTGNLETQYF.

The chain links TRBV5-1 to TRBJ2-3; 12 positions match TRBD2. From germline, CDR1 is SGHRS and CDR2 YFSETQ. Trimming took 0 bases from V and 2 from J; bases not matched to a gene: 1. The CDR3 consists of 16 residues. The CDR3 nucleotides are TGCGCCAGCAGCTTGGGACTAGCGGGGGTCACAGATACGCAGTATTTT. It codes for CASSLGLAGVTDTQYF.

The chain recombines TRBV12-2 with TRBJ1-3; TRBD1, the D gene given by the table, was not confirmed from the DNA. TRBV12-2 is a pseudogene. This CDR3 has 15 amino acids. The CDR3 sequence: CASRLLTDRENTIYF. CDR3 DNA sequence: TGTGCAAGTCGCCTCCTCACTGACAGAGAAAACACCATATATTTT.

This clonotype was seen many times. The gene calls are TRBV5-1 and TRBJ1-3; D unresolved. This CDR3 region has 14 residues. Germline CDR1 SGHRS, CDR2 YFSETQ. Trimming removed 4 bases from V and 1 base from J, with 9 bases in between. Written as DNA, the CDR3 is TGCGCCAGCAGCACCGAGTATTCTGGAAACACCATATATTTT. Amino acids: CASSTEYSGNTIYF. Filled out from reference TRBV5-1 and TRBJ1-3, the complete variable domain reads KAGVTQTPRYLIKTRGQQVTLSCSPISGHRSVSWYQQTPGQGLQFLFEYFSETQRNKGNFPGRFSGRQFSNSRSEMNVSTLELGDSALYLCASSTEYSGNTIYFGEGSWLTVV.

As to this clonotype: A much larger clonotype is one base distant, so this may be a read error. The V and J genes are TRBV25-1 and TRBJ2-3, with D possibly being TRBD1 (5 bases). With 3 bases removed from V and 2 bases from J, the gap between germline ends came to 6 bases. The V gene's germline CDR1 is MGHDK and CDR2 SYGVNS. The CDR3 covers 13 residues. The CDR3 DNA reads TGTGCCAGCAGTGACAGGGCCACAGATACGCAGTATTTT. It yields the protein CASSDRATDTQYF.

Only a few counts were recorded for this clonotype. The V gene is TRBV6-2 or TRBV6-3, the J gene TRBJ2-3, with D possibly being TRBD2 (6 bases). The germline V gene has CDR1 MNHEY and CDR2 SVGEGT. The CDR3 sequence is 17 residues long. V lost 3 bases and J 1 base, leaving 17 bases between the germline ends. The chain's CDR3 is CASSYDNNERGTDTQYF. The CDR3 DNA follows: TGTGCCAGCAGTTATGACAACAACGAGCGGGGCACAGATACGCAGTATTTT.

This clonotype was seen a handful of times. The V and J genes are TRBV4-1 and TRBJ1-1; TRBD1 matches at 8 bases. With 3 bases clipped from V and 4 bases from J, the junction kept 7 bases outside the gene matches. CDR3 length equals 15 residues. Germline assignment: CDR1 MGHRA and CDR2 YSYEKL. CDR3 coding DNA: TGCGCCAGCAGCCAGGGCAGGGGGCGGATCACTGAAGCTTTCTTT. As protein: CASSQGRGRITEAFF.

This clonotype was counted only a few times. The rearrangement uses TRBV28 and TRBJ1-2; D not certain. The V gene's germline CDR1 is MDHEN and CDR2 SYDVKM. V was cut by 5 bases and J by 6 bases, with 7 bases left in between. This CDR3 region has 11 residues. The CDR3 here is CASSRLDGYTF. The CDR3 DNA follows: TGTGCCAGCAGTAGGTTGGATGGCTACACCTTC.

The chain couples TRBV5-1 to TRBJ2-3; the D gene is possibly TRBD2 (5 bases). The CDR3 is 13 amino acids. In germline, CDR1 is SGHRS, CDR2 YFSETQ. Trimming pared 6 bases from V and 4 bases from J, leaving 12 bases between. CDR3 sequence: CASTPGSADTQYF. CDR3 bases: TGCGCCAGCACCCCGGGGAGCGCAGATACGCAGTATTTT.

This clonotype was counted a few times. The chain joins TRBV7-6 to TRBJ2-3; D is perhaps TRBD1 (8 bases). Germline V CDR1 and CDR2: SGHVS, FNYEAQ. The germline V and J ends were trimmed by 5 bases and 2 bases, with 17 bases remaining between them. The CDR3 loop spans 16 amino acids. CDR3 coding DNA: TGTGCCAGCAGCATCAGAACAGGGGGGGCCACAGATACGCAGTATTTT. This sequence encodes CASSIRTGGATDTQYF.

This clonotype was observed a handful of times. The rearrangement links TRBV11-2 to TRBJ2-4, with unresolved D. Germline V gene lookup returns CDR1 SGHAT and CDR2 FQNNGV. The CDR3 consists of 13 residues. V lost 5 bases, J lost 12 bases, and 17 bases lay in between. The DNA of the CDR3 is TGTGCCAGCAGCCCCACGGTAGGCGAGGCTCAGTACTTC. Protein product: CASSPTVGEAQYF. Drawing the rest from reference TRBV11-2 and TRBJ2-4, the complete variable domain is EAGVAQSPRYKIIEKRQSVAFWCNPISGHATLYWYQQILGQGPKLLIQFQNNGVVDDSQLPKDRFSAERLKGVDSTLKIQPAKLEDSAVYLCASSPTVGEAQYFGAGTRLSVL.

The sample holds many counts of this clonotype. V and J are TRBV5-1 and TRBJ2-2; D not certain. The germline V gene has CDR1 SGHRS and CDR2 YFSETQ. Between the trimmed V and J ends, which lost 2 bases and 6 bases, there was a span of 5 bases. The CDR3 sequence is 12 residues long. The CDR3 nucleotides read TGCGCCAGCAGCTTAAGCTCCGGGGAGCTGTTTTTT. Translation gives CASSLSSGELFF.

Ten or more counts support this clonotype. This chain connects TRBV12-5 to TRBJ2-2; 7 bases are shared with TRBD1. This CDR3 region has 16 residues. Germline loops: CDR1 LGHNT, CDR2 FRNRAP. The V gene end was trimmed by 4 bases and the J gene end by 4 bases; junction bases not matched to a gene: 9. CDR3 sequence: CASGYYRGPTTGELFF. DNA of the CDR3: TGTGCTAGTGGTTACTACAGGGGCCCCACCACCGGGGAGCTGTTTTTT. Combining the CDR3 with reference TRBV12-5 and TRBJ2-2 gives the whole variable domain DARVTQTPRHKVTEMGQEVTMRCQPILGHNTVFWYRQTMMQGLELLAYFRNRAPLDDSGMPKDRFSAEMPDATLATLKIQPSEPRDSAVYFCASGYYRGPTTGELFFGEGSRLTVL.